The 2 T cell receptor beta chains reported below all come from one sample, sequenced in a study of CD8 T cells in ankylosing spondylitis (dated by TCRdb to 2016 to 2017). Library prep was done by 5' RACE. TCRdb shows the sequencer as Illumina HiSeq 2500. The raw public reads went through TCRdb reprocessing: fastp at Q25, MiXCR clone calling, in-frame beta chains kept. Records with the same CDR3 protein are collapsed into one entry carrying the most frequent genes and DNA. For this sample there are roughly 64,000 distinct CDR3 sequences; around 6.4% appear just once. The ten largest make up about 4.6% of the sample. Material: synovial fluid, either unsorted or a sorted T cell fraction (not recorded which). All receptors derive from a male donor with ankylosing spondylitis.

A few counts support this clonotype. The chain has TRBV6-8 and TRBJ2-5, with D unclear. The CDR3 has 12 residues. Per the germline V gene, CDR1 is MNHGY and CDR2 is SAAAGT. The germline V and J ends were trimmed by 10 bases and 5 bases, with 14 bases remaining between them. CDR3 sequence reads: CAIQPLRETQYF. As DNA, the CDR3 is TGTGCCATCCAGCCGTTGCGGGAGACCCAGTACTTC.

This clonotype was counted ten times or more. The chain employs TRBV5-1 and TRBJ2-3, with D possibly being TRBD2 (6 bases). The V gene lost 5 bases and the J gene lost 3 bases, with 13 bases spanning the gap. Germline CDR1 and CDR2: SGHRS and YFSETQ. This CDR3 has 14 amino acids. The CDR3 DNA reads TGCGCCAGCAGGCCGGACTATGTTACAGATACGCAGTATTTT. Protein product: CASRPDYVTDTQYF.